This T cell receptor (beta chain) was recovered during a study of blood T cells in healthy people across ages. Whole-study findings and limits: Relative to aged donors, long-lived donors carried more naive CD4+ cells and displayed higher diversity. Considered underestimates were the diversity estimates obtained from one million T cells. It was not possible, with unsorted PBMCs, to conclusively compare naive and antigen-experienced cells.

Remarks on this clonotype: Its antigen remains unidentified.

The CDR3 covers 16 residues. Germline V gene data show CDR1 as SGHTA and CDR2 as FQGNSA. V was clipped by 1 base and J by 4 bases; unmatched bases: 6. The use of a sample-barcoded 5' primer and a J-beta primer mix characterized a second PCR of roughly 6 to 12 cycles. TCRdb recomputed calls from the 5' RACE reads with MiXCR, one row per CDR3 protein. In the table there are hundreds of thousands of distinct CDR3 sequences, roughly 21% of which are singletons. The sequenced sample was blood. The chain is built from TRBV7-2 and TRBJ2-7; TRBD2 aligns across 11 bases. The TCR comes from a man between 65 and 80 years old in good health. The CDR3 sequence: CASSLGPGLAEYEQYF. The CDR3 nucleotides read TGTGCCAGCAGCTTAGGCCCGGGACTAGCGGAGTACGAGCAGTACTTC.